This TCR beta chain was captured in a study of cytomegalovirus exposure and HLA in healthy donors. Study information: A prior study identified approximately 110 million unique TCR beta sequences from 200 million or so T cells. Whole-study findings and limits: It has been reported that TCR beta sequences accurately predicted the HLA-A and HLA-B alleles of most subjects. Through in vitro validation, three CMV-associated chains were shown to be specific for CMV antigens.

The primer mix had 60 Vbeta and 13 Jbeta primers. Clones were sequenced by immunoSEQ multiplex PCR, and TCRdb holds only the in-frame ones, with some missing. The top ten clones hold more than 2% of a sample with 150,000 to 200,000 clones, roughly 85% of them seen once. Concerning this clone: The antigen is unknown.

The sequencing input was PBMCs. The TCR comes from a man between 18 and 29 years old in good health and CMV-seropositive.

The CDR3: CASSSQSGGLNEQFF. CDR3 DNA: TGTGCCAGCAGCTCACAAAGCGGGGGCCTCAATGAGCAGTTCTTC. This sequence joins TRBV9 and TRBJ2-1, with 8 bases lining up with TRBD2. Germline CDR1 SGDLS, CDR2 YYNGEE. Trimming at V came to 4 bases and at J to 6 bases, leaving 9 bases not matched to a gene. The CDR3 sequence is 15 residues long. Full variable domain (rest looked up from reference TRBV9 and TRBJ2-1): DSGVTQTPKHLITATGQRVTLRCSPRSGDLSVYWYQQSLDQGLQFLIQYYNGEERAKGNILERFSAQQFPDLHSELNLSSLELGDSALYFCASSSQSGGLNEQFFGPGTRLTVL.